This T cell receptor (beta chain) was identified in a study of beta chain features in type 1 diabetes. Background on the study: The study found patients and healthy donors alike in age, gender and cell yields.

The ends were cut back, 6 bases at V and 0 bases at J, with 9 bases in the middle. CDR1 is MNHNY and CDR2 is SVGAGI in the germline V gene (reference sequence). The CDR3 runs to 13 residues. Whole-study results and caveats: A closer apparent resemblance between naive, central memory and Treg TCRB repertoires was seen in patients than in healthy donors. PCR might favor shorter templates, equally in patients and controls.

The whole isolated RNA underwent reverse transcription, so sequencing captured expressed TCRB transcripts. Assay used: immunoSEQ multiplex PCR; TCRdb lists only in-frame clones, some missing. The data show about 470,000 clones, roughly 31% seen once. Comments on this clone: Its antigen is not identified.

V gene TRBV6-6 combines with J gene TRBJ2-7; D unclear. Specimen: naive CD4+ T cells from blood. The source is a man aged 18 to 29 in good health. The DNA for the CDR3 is TGTGCCAGCAGCCACCCGAGCTCCTACGAGCAGTACTTC. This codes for CASSHPSSYEQYF.